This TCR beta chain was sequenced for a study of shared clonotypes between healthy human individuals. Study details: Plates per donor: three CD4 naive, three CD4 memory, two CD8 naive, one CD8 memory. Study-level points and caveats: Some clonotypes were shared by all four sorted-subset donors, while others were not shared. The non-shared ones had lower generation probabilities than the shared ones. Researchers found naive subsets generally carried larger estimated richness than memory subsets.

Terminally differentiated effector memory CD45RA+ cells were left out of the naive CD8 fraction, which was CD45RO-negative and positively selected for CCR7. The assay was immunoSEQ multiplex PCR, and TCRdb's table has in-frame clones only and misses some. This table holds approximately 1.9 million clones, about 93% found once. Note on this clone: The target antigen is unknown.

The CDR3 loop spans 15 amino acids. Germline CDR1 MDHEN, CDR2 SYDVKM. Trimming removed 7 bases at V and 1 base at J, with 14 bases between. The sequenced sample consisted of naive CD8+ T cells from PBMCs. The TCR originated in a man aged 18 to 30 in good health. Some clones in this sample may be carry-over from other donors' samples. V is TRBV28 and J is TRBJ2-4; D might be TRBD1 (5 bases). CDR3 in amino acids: CASTTGPVAKNIQYF. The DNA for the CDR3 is TGTGCCAGCACCACAGGTCCCGTCGCCAAAAACATTCAGTACTTC. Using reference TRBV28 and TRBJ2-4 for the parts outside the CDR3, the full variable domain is DVKVTQSSRYLVKRTGEKVFLECVQDMDHENMFWYRQDPGLGLRLIYFSYDVKMKEKGDIPEGYSVSREKKERFSLILESASTNQTSMYLCASTTGPVAKNIQYFGAGTRLSVL.